Detailed here is one T cell receptor beta chain. Trimming stripped 8 bases from V and 2 bases from J, with 14 bases between. This CDR3 has 14 amino acids. Germline V lookup: CDR1 SNHLY, CDR2 FYNNEI. The entry originates in a study of OX40 agonist ivuxolimab in advanced cancers. The protocol was immunoSEQ multiplex PCR, while the TCRdb copy is restricted to in-frame clones and leaves out a portion. Found here are about 80,000 clones, more than 70% of them singletons; the top ten hold 0.4% to 0.6%. This rearrangement joins TRBV2 to TRBJ2-3, with D tentatively TRBD2 (5 bases). Material: CD4+ or CD8+ T cells sorted from blood, obtained in a trial of the OX40 agonist ivuxolimab. This clonotype was obtained from an adult with an advanced solid tumor such as melanoma, head and neck, liver or kidney cancer. CDR3 amino acids: CASVQRANTDTQYF. The CDR3 coding sequence is TGTGCCAGCGTTCAGAGGGCCAACACAGATACGCAGTATTTT.